This record covers a single TCR beta chain. Its antigen remains unidentified. The data stem from a study of cytomegalovirus exposure and HLA in healthy donors. The study, taken as a whole, reports: Within an earlier analysis, most TCR beta V segments proved productive either about 90% or about 30% of the time. Fewer N-insertions (relative to the approximately 700-donor mean) were reportedly seen in an Asian-associated ancestry cluster in a later analysis.

A multiplex PCR was run with 60 Vbeta primers and 13 Jbeta primers. Some clones are missing from TCRdb's copy, which holds only in-frame ones; the method was immunoSEQ multiplex PCR. The table includes 100,000 to 130,000 clones, 81% detected once. This CDR3 spans 17 amino acids. CDR1 is GTSNPN and CDR2 is SVGIG in the germline V gene (reference sequence). Trimming removed 2 bases from V and 1 base from J; junction bases left unmatched: 4. This chain uses TRBV30 with TRBJ2-2; TRBD2 matches at 13 bases. This TCR was recovered from a man in his thirties or forties in good health and CMV-seronegative. Sample: PBMCs. CDR3 in DNA: TGTGCCTGGAGTAAGACTAGCGGGAGGATGAACACCGGGGAGCTGTTTTTT. Translation: CAWSKTSGRMNTGELFF.